This T cell receptor beta chain appears in the sequencing data of a study of cytomegalovirus exposure and HLA in healthy donors. PCR used 60 Vbeta primers and 13 Jbeta primers. The protocol was immunoSEQ multiplex PCR, while the TCRdb copy is restricted to in-frame clones and leaves out a portion. Among fewer than 150,000 clones, around 77% were seen once, and the ten largest hold roughly 1.2%. This clone was seen only a few times. Its cognate antigen is unknown. Findings and limits, study-wide: The study found most TCR sequences rare, yet found some public TCRs in many donors.

With 1 base removed from V and 5 bases from J, the gap between germline ends came to 7 bases. The length of the CDR3 is 12 residues. The germline V gene has CDR1 SGHNT and CDR2 YYREEE (reference sequence). The chain uses TRBV5-4 and TRBJ2-7; D unresolved. This sequence was found in a man aged 50-60 years in good health and CMV-seronegative. The specimen sequenced was PBMCs. The CDR3 is CASSLPRDEQYF. In DNA, the CDR3 is TGTGCCAGCAGCTTGCCCCGGGACGAGCAGTACTTC.